This T cell receptor beta chain was sequenced during a study of T cell repertoires in cytomegalovirus infection. Study as a whole: Epitope selection comprised recently identified HLA-C-restricted CMV epitopes and well-studied HLA-B-restricted CMV epitopes. TCR beta signatures that were public indicated CMV infection and matching HLA type. Overall study findings and caveats: Public TCR beta family frequency separated CMV-and-HLA carriers, including in an independent cohort.

A word on this clonotype: What it binds is unknown.

From the reads, TCRdb called clonotypes with MiXCR, one entry per CDR3 protein. The sample holds roughly 920,000 distinct CDR3 sequences, roughly 30% seen once. The V end lost 6 bases, the J end lost 1 base, and 9 bases lay between the germline ends. This CDR3 comprises 14 residues. CDR1 is KGHDR, CDR2 SFDVKD, per germline. Sequencing was performed on cultured CD8+ T cells from PBMCs, taken from culture after CMV antigen stimulation. The chain links TRBV24-1 to TRBJ2-1; D not resolved. The TCR originated in a human donor in good health (CMV status not recorded). Some clones in this sample may be carry-over from other donors' samples. As DNA, the CDR3 is TGTGCCACCAGTACTGAAGGATCCTACAATGAGCAGTTCTTC. Translated: CATSTEGSYNEQFF.